This record concerns one TCR beta chain sequence. Germline CDR1 SNHLY, CDR2 FYNNEI. V was pared by 9 bases and J by 8 bases, with 14 bases between. This CDR3 is built from 13 residues. Original processing notes: Reference gene primer amplification gave nucleated cell count estimates. The data were produced by immunoSEQ multiplex PCR, yet TCRdb's version contains in-frame clones alone and is incomplete. V and J calls and clone size are given by that table; D and trimming were obtained from the DNA. The data show 300,000 or so clones, around 87% seen once. These data belong to a study of blood T cell repertoires in COVID-19. Study as a whole: COVID-19 samples from acute and convalescent phases originated in the United States, Italy and Spain.

This sequence joins TRBV2 and TRBJ1-6; perhaps TRBD1 as D (6 bases). Specimen: peripheral blood. The receptor's source is a man aged 50-60 years with active or convalescent COVID-19. CDR3 protein: CASWLSGDSPLHF. CDR3 nucleotide sequence: TGTGCCAGTTGGTTGTCAGGGGATTCACCCCTCCACTTT.